This T cell receptor (beta chain) appears in the sequencing data of a study of cytomegalovirus exposure and HLA in healthy donors. Study-level background: Genotyping of some 400 donors showed that over 65% belonged to the Caucasian-associated ancestry cluster. Notes on the study in general: In a later analysis, TCR association rates varied by HLA locus: DRB1 most, HLA-C fewest. The study labeled 170 or so TCR beta chains cytomegalovirus-associated. Donor immune exposure was known only as CMV serostatus.

PCR used 60 Vbeta primers and 13 Jbeta primers. The method was immunoSEQ multiplex PCR; TCRdb's version includes in-frame clones alone and lacks a portion of them. The sample features under 120,000 clones, with 0.55% to 0.65% in its top ten. On this clone itself: What it binds is not known.

The V gene's germline CDR1 is SEHNR and CDR2 FQNEAQ (reference sequence). The CDR3 loop spans 13 amino acids. Trimming removed 5 bases at V and 6 bases at J, with 14 bases between. Input material: PBMCs. This sequence originates from a man aged 45 to 65 in good health and CMV-seronegative. The chain links TRBV7-9 to TRBJ2-7, with D possibly TRBD2 on 5 matching bases. The CDR3 spells CASSPPLVGEQYF. The CDR3 coding sequence is TGTGCCAGCAGCCCTCCACTAGTCGGCGAGCAGTACTTC.